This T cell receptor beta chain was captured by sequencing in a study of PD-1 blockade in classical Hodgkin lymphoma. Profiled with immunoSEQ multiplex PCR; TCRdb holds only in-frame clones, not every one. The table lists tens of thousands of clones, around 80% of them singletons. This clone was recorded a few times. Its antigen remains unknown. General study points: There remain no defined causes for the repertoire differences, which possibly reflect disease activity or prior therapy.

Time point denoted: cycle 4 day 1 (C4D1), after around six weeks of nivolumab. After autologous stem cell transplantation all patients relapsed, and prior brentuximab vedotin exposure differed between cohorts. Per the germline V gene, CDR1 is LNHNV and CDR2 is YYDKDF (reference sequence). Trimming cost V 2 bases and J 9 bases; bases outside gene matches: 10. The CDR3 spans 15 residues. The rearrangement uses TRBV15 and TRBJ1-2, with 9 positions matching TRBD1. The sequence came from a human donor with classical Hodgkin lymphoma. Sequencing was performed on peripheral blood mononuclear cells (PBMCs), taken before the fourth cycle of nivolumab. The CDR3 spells CATSRPPGQGLRYTF. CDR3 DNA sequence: TGTGCCACCAGCAGACCTCCGGGACAGGGACTCCGCTACACCTTC. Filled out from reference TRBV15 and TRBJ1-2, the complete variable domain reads DAMVIQNPRYQVTQFGKPVTLSCSQTLNHNVMYWYQQKSSQAPKLLFHYYDKDFNNEADTPDNFQSRRPNTSFCFLDIRSPGLGDTAMYLCATSRPPGQGLRYTFGSGTRLTVV.